This T cell receptor (beta chain) was recorded in a study of cytomegalovirus exposure and HLA in healthy donors. Study results and limitations: Another analysis was done later, and it associated around 17,000 TCR beta sequences with HLA alleles at 0.05 false discovery rate.

The CDR3 contains 11 residues. Trimming took off 3 bases at V and 3 bases at J, with 4 bases between the two ends. Germline loops: CDR1 SGHRS, CDR2 YFSETQ. The PCR used 60 Vbeta and 13 Jbeta primers. The table came from immunoSEQ multiplex PCR; TCRdb's copy has only in-frame clones and leaves some out. This table holds 40,000 or so clones, more than 85% found once. A remark on this clone: As yet, its antigen is unknown.

V and J are TRBV5-1 and TRBJ2-7; D not resolved. This sequence originates from a woman aged 18 to 35 in good health and CMV-seronegative. The material sequenced was PBMCs. For the CDR3, the DNA is TGCGCCAGCAGCTCAGACTACGAGCAGTACTTC. It yields the protein CASSSDYEQYF.